The 9 T cell receptor beta chains reported below all come from one sample, sequenced in a study of regulatory T cells in long-lasting Graves disease. The time point is: newly diagnosed GD, antithyroid drugs for less than 3 months. PBMCs were the source of the RNA used for TCR sequencing. TCR beta libraries were built with iRepertoire HTBI primers and Arm-PCR of CDR3 regions. TCRdb re-derived calls from the multiplex PCR reads in MiXCR, one entry per CDR3 protein. The top ten hold approximately 9.3% of the sample, which has about 540,000 distinct CDR3 sequences, 13% seen once. The same sample was also used in a study of T cells in Graves' hyperthyroidism and ophthalmopathy.

Specimen: peripheral blood mononuclear cells (PBMCs), collected at new diagnosis, from a patient treated with antithyroid drugs. These receptor sequences come from a man aged 25 to 40 with Graves disease.

The rearrangement uses TRBV20-1 and TRBJ1-4, with 9 nucleotides matching TRBD1. CDR1 and CDR2 from the germline V gene are DFQATT and SNEGSKA (reference sequence). Germline trimming cut 6 bases from V and 10 bases from J; bases unmatched to any gene: 12. This CDR3 has 14 residues. CDR3 sequence: CSAIKGQGPTKLFF. The CDR3 coding sequence is TGCAGTGCCATAAAAGGACAGGGGCCAACAAAACTGTTTTTT.

The J gene is TRBJ2-1, the V gene TRBV10-2; 11 bases map to TRBD2. The CDR3 sequence is 15 residues long. Trimming at V came to 5 bases and at J to 6 bases, leaving 6 bases not matched to a gene. Looked up from germline, CDR1 is WSHSY and CDR2 is SAAADI. CDR3 sequence reads: CASSPGTSGINEQFF. DNA for the CDR3: TGCGCCAGCAGTCCCGGGACTAGCGGAATCAATGAGCAGTTCTTC.

V usage is TRBV6-2 or TRBV6-3 and J usage is TRBJ2-1; TRBD2 matches at 14 bases. Germline V gives CDR1 MNHEY, CDR2 SVGEGT. V was clipped by 6 bases and J by 10 bases; unmatched bases: 14. The CDR3 extends over 17 amino acids. The CDR3 region has the DNA TGTGCCAGCAGCCTCTACGGGGGACTAGCGGGGGAAGAAGAGCAGTTCTTC. Protein: CASSLYGGLAGEEEQFF.

This clonotype came up many times. The J gene is TRBJ2-7, the V gene TRBV12-5, with TRBD2 identical over 14 bases. CDR1 LGHNT and CDR2 FRNRAP come from the germline V gene. Unmatched junction bases numbered 5, after V lost 6 bases and J lost 4 bases. CDR3 length: 15 amino acids. DNA for the CDR3: TGTGCTAGTGGCCCGACTAGCGGGAGGGTTTACGAGCAGTACTTC. Translated, it gives CASGPTSGRVYEQYF.

At least ten counts were recorded for this clonotype. The chain combines TRBV29-1 with TRBJ2-1; 9 positions agree with TRBD2. Germline lookup yields CDR1 SQVTM and CDR2 ANQGSEA. The CDR3 has 14 residues. After removal of 4 bases from V and 9 bases from J, the junction contained 10 bases not matched to a gene. CDR3: CSVVSAGGPAEQFF. CDR3 DNA: TGCAGCGTTGTGTCCGCGGGAGGGCCGGCTGAGCAGTTCTTC.

V usage is TRBV19 and J usage is TRBJ1-2; TRBD1 is a possible D gene (6 bases). This CDR3 region has 15 residues. Trimming removed 5 bases at V and 0 bases at J, with 13 bases between. Per germline, CDR1 LNHDA and CDR2 SQIVND (reference sequence). The CDR3: CASSPSRGTNYGYTF. In DNA, the CDR3 is TGTGCCAGTAGTCCCTCCAGGGGAACTAACTATGGCTACACCTTC.

This clonotype was detected ten times or more. The chain recombines TRBV7-9 with TRBJ2-7; D gene uncertain. Germline CDR1 and CDR2: SEHNR and FQNEAQ (reference sequence). Trimming removed 10 bases from V and 6 bases from J, with 19 bases in between. CDR3 length: 13 amino acids. The CDR3 spells CATQWVGNGEQYF. CDR3 sequence (DNA): TGTGCCACCCAGTGGGTAGGGAATGGCGAGCAGTACTTC.

This clonotype was detected ten times or more. The rearrangement joins TRBV19 to TRBJ2-7; 8 bases map to TRBD1. The CDR3 is 13 residues long. Germline V CDR1 and CDR2: LNHDA, SQIVND (reference sequence). Trimming at V came to 5 bases and at J to 5 bases, leaving 5 bases not matched to a gene. The CDR3, as DNA: TGTGCCAGTAGTCATACGACAGGGGACGAGCAGTACTTC. It codes for CASSHTTGDEQYF.

The sample holds many counts of this clonotype. The rearrangement joins TRBV28 to TRBJ1-4; D uncertain. The CDR3 extends over 13 amino acids. Between the trimmed V and J ends, which lost 8 bases and 3 bases, there was a span of 10 bases. Per germline, CDR1 MDHEN and CDR2 SYDVKM. The DNA of the CDR3 is TGTGCCAGCGAAAACGGACCTAATGAAAAACTGTTTTTT. Its translation: CASENGPNEKLFF.